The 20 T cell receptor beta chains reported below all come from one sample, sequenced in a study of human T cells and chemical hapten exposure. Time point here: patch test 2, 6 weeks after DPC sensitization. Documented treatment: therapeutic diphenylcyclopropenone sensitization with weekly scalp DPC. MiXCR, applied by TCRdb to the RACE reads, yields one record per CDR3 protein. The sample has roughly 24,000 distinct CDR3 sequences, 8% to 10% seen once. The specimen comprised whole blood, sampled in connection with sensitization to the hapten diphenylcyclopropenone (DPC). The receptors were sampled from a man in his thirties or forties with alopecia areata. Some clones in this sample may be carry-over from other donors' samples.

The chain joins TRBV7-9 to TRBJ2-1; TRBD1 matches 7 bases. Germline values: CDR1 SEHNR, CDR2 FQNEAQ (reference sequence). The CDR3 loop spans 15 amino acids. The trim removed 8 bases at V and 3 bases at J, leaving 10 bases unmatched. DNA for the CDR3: TGTGCCAGCTCATCCTCCCGGGACAGCTACAATGAGCAGTTCTTC. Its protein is CASSSSRDSYNEQFF.

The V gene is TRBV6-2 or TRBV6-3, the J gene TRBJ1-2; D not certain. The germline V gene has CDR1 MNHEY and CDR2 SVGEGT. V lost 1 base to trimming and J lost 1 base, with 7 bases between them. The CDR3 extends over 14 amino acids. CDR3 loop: CASSYLESNYGYTF. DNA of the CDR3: TGTGCCAGCAGTTACTTGGAGAGTAACTATGGCTACACCTTC.

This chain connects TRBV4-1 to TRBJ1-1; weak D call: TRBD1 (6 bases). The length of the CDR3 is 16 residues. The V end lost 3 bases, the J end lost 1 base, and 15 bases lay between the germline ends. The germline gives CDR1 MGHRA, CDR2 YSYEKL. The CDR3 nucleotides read TGCGCCAGCAGCCAGGGCTCCACGGACAGGAACACTGAAGCTTTCTTT. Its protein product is CASSQGSTDRNTEAFF.

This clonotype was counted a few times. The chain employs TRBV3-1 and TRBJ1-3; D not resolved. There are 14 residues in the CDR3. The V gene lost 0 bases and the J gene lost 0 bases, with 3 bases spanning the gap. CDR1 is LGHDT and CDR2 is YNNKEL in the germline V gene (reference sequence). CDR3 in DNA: TGTGCCAGCAGCCAAGAGTTCTCTGGAAACACCATATATTTT. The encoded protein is CASSQEFSGNTIYF.

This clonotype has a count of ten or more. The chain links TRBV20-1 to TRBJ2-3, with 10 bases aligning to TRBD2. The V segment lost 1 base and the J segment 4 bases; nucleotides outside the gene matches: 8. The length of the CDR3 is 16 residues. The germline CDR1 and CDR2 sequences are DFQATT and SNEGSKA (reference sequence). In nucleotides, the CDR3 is TGCAGTGCTAGAGCGTTTAGCGGGGGGTGGGCAGATACGCAGTATTTT. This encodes CSARAFSGGWADTQYF.

The CDR3 sequence: CASSPGLAGSIYEQYF. The CDR3 DNA reads TGCGCCAGCAGCCCGGGACTAGCGGGATCCATCTACGAGCAGTACTTC. This rearrangement joins TRBV5-1 to TRBJ2-7; 13 positions agree with TRBD2. The germline V gene encodes CDR1 SGHRS and CDR2 YFSETQ. The CDR3 is made up of 16 amino acids. Trimming cost V 4 bases and J 3 bases; bases outside gene matches: 7. Drawing the rest from reference TRBV5-1 and TRBJ2-7, the complete variable domain is KAGVTQTPRYLIKTRGQQVTLSCSPISGHRSVSWYQQTPGQGLQFLFEYFSETQRNKGNFPGRFSGRQFSNSRSEMNVSTLELGDSALYLCASSPGLAGSIYEQYFGPGTRLTVT.

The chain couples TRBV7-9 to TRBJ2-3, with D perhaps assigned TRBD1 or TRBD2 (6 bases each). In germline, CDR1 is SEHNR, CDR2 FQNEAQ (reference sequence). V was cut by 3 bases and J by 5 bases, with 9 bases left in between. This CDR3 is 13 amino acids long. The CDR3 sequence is CASSFGGGDTQYF. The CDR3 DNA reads TGTGCCAGCAGCTTTGGAGGGGGAGATACGCAGTATTTT.

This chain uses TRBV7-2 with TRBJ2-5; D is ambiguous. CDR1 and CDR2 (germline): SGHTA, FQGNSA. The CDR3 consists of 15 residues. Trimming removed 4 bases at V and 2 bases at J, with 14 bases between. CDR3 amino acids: CASSSFLGPQETQYF. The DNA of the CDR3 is TGTGCCAGCAGCTCTTTTCTAGGCCCACAAGAGACCCAGTACTTC.

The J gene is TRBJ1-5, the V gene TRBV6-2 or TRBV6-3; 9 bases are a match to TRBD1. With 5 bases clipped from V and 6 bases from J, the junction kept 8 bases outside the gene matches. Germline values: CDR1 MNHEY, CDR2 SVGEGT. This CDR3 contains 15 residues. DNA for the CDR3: TGTGCCAGCAGTAACCCGACAGGGGGATTTCAGCCCCAGCATTTT. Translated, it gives CASSNPTGGFQPQHF.

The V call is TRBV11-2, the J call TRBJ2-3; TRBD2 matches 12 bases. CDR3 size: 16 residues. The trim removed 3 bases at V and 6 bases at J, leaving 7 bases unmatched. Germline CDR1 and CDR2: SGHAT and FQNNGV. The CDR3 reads CASSFPSSGGDDTQYF. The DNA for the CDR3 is TGTGCCAGCAGCTTCCCATCTAGCGGGGGGGACGATACGCAGTATTTT.

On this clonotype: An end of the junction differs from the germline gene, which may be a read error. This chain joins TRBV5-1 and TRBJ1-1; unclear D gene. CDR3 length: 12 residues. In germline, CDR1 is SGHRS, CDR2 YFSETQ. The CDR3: CASSPSNTGAFF. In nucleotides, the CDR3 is TGCGCCAGCAGCCCTTCCAACACTGGAGCTTTCTTT. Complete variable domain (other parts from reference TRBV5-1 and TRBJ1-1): KAGVTQTPRYLIKTRGQQVTLSCSPISGHRSVSWYQQTPGQGLQFLFEYFSETQRNKGNFPGRFSGRQFSNSRSEMNVSTLELGDSALYLCASSPSNTGAFFGQGTRLTVV.

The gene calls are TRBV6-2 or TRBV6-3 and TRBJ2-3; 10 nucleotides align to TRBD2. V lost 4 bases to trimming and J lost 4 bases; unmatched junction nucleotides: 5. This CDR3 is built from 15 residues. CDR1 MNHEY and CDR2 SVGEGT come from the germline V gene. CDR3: CASSSSGSFADTQYF. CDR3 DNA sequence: TGTGCCAGCAGTTCTAGCGGGAGTTTCGCAGATACGCAGTATTTT.

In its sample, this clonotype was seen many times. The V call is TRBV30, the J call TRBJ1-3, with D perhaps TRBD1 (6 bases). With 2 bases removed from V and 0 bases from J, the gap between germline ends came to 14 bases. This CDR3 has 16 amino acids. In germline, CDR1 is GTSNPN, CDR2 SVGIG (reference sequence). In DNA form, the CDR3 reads TGTGCCTGGAGTCCCGGCAGGGGATCCTCTGGAAACACCATATATTTT. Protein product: CAWSPGRGSSGNTIYF.

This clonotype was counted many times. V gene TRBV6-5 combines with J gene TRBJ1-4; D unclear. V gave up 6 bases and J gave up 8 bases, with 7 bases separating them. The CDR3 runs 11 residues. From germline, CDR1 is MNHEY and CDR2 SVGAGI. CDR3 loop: CASSRGEKLFF. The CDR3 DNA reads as TGTGCCAGCAGCCGGGGAGAAAAACTGTTTTTT.

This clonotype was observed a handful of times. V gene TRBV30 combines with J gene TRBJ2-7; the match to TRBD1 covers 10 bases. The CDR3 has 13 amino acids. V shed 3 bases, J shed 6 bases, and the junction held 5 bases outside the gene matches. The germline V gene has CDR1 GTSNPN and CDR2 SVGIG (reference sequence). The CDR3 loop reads CAWSGGQGGEQYF. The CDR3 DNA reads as TGTGCCTGGAGCGGAGGACAGGGGGGCGAGCAGTACTTC.

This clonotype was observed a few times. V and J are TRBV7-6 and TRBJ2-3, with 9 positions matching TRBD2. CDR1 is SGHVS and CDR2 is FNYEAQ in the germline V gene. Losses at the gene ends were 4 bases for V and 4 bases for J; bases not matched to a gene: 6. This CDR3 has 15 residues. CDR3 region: CASSSDSGGADTQYF. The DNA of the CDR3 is TGTGCCAGCAGCTCAGATAGCGGGGGTGCAGATACGCAGTATTTT.

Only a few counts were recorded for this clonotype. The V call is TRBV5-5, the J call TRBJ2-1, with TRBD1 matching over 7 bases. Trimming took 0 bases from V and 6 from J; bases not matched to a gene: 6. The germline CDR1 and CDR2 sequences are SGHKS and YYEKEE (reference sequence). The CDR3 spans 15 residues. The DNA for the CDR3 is TGTGCCAGCAGCTTGGGACAGGGAATGAGCAATGAGCAGTTCTTC. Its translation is CASSLGQGMSNEQFF.

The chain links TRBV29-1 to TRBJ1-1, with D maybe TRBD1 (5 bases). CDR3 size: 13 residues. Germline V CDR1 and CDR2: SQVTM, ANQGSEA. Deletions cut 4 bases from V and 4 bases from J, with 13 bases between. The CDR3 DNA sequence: TGCAGCGTTGGATCCTGGGGGGGCACTGAAGCTTTCTTT. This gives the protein CSVGSWGGTEAFF.

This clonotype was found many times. The CDR3 here is CASSESLAYTRTDTQYF. The CDR3 DNA is TGCGCCAGCAGTGAGAGTCTAGCCTACACTCGCACAGATACGCAGTATTTT. This chain connects TRBV10-1 to TRBJ2-3, with a weak D call TRBD2 (5 bases). CDR1 WNHNN and CDR2 SYGVQD come from the germline V gene (reference sequence). CDR3 length equals 17 residues. V dropped 2 bases and J dropped 1 base, with 16 bases sitting between them.

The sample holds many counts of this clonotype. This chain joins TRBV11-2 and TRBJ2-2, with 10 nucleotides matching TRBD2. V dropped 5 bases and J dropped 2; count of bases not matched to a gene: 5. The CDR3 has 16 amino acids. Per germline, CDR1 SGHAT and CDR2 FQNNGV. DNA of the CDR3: TGTGCCAGCAGCCCCCGGACTAGCGGAAACACCGGGGAGCTGTTTTTT. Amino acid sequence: CASSPRTSGNTGELFF.